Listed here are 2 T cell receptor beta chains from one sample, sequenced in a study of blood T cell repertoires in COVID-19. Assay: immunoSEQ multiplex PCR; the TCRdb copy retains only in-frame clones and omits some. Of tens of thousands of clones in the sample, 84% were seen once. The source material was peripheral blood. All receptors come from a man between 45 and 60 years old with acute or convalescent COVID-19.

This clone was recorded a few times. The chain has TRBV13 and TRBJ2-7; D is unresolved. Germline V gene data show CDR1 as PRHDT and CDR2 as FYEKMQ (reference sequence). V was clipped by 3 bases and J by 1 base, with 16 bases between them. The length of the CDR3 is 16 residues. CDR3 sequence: CASSLTRHINSYEQYF. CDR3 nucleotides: TGTGCCAGCAGCTTGACCCGACACATCAATTCCTACGAGCAGTACTTC.

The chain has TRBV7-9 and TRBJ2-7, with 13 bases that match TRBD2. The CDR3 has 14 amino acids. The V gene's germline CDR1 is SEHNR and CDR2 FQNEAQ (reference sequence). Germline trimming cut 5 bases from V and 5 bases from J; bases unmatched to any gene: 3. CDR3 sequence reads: CASSGTSGNNEQYF. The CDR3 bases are TGTGCCAGCAGCGGGACTAGCGGGAACAACGAGCAGTACTTC. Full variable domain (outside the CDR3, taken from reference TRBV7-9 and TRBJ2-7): DTGVSQNPRHKITKRGQNVTFRCDPISEHNRLYWYRQTLGQGPEFLTYFQNEAQLEKSRLLSDRFSAERPKGSFSTLEIQRTEQGDSAMYLCASSGTSGNNEQYFGPGTRLTVT.